This TCR beta chain was captured in a study of beta chain features in type 1 diabetes. Notes on the study in general: Across all four CD4+ subsets, people with type 1 diabetes showed modestly shorter TCRB CDR3s. Naive, central memory and Treg TCRB repertoires seemed to resemble each other more closely in patients than they did in healthy donors.

The entirety of the isolated RNA underwent reverse transcription, so expressed TCRB transcripts were sequenced. Method: immunoSEQ multiplex PCR; TCRdb's copy keeps in-frame clones and lacks some. The profile shows about 640,000 clones, around 11% of them singletons. J gave up 1 base and V 2 bases, and 2 bases lay outside the gene matches. Germline V gene sequence: CDR1 SGHRS, CDR2 YFSETQ. This CDR3 is 15 amino acids long. As to this clone: Its antigen remains unknown.

Via the markers CD45RO/CCR7/CD25/CD127/CD95/CD27, stem cell-like memory, regulatory, central memory and naive CD4+ cells were sorted. This receptor was taken from a man aged 25 to 45 with type 1 diabetes. This chain links TRBV5-1 with TRBJ2-5, with 10 nucleotides matching TRBD2. What was sequenced was naive CD4+ T cells from blood. The CDR3 nucleotides are TGCGCCAGCAGCTTCACTAGCGGGGCCCAAGAGACCCAGTACTTC. Translated, it gives CASSFTSGAQETQYF.